Listed here is a single T cell receptor beta chain. Its antigen is not yet known. The record has no base qualities; no much larger clone is one base away. Sequencing was carried out with an Illumina HiSeq 2000. TCR beta chain libraries were generated by multiplex PCR amplification. High-throughput sequencing was used to analyze the amplified TCR beta chain products. TCRdb trimmed public reads at Q25 via fastp, called clones via MiXCR and kept in-frame beta chains. Each entry is one CDR3 protein sequence, shown with its most common DNA and genes. This sample holds about 170,000 distinct CDR3 sequences; around a third were observed only once. The ten largest account for less than 4% of the sample. According to the germline V gene, CDR1 reads MNHEY and CDR2 reads SVGEGT. V gives up 10 bases and J gives up 4 bases, and the segment between their germline ends measures 17 bases. Measured from the cysteine to the phenylalanine, the CDR3 is 14 residues long. This entry keeps only the CDR3 DNA: 42 bases, framed from base 1.

These data are taken from a study of breast tumors, draining lymph nodes, adjacent tissues (dated by TCRdb to the mid-2010s). About the investigation overall: TCR beta repertoires were compared across tumor, adjacent nontumor tissue and axillary lymph nodes obtained from breast cancer patients. In human breast cancer, the study set out to evaluate how tumor, surrounding tissue and draining lymph node repertoires relate to one another and whether T cells may move between these sites. Findings and caveats that apply to the study as a whole: Tumors showed preferential V and J gene usage, and their T-cell repertoire diversity fell below that of lymph nodes yet above that of nontumor tissue. Rather than being directly demonstrated, the conclusion that tumor T cells originate in lymph nodes was presented as consistent with a hypothesis. A scenario in which most tumor T cells derive from the lymph node and then expand within tumor tissue was judged to be consistent with the data. The similarity between tumor and nontumor tissue repertoires was significantly greater in luminal-like breast cancer than in basal-like breast cancer.

Lymph node samples were obtained from the axillary draining lymph nodes of breast cancer patients. Sequencing was carried out using axillary lymph node tissue. The receptor was isolated from a female donor with breast cancer. Some clones in this sample may be carry-over from other donors' samples. Recombination joined TRBV6-2 or TRBV6-3 with TRBJ2-1; a tentative D call is TRBD2 (5 bases match). The bases are TGTGCCACTTCGAGCGGATCCCTATACAATGAGCAGTTCTTC. The resulting protein is CATSSGSLYNEQFF.